The 19 T cell receptor beta chains below all came from one sample that was sequenced in a study of blood T cell repertoires in COVID-19. The data were produced by immunoSEQ multiplex PCR, yet TCRdb's version contains in-frame clones alone and is incomplete. The sample comprises roughly 120,000 clones, less than 95% of which are singletons, and approximately 1.9% rests with the top ten. Material: peripheral blood. Every receptor here comes from a human donor with active COVID-19. The donor label of this sample is uncertain.

The V and J genes are TRBV19 and TRBJ2-7; 9 bases map to TRBD1. The trim removed 3 bases at V and 2 bases at J, leaving 5 bases unmatched. The CDR3 has 15 amino acids. Germline lookup yields CDR1 LNHDA and CDR2 SQIVND (reference sequence). The CDR3 reads CASSMGDRGTYEQYF. The CDR3 DNA reads TGTGCCAGTAGTATGGGTGACAGGGGGACCTACGAGCAGTACTTC.

The genes are TRBV13 and TRBJ1-2; tentatively, D is TRBD1 (6 bases). CDR1 and CDR2 from the germline V gene are PRHDT and FYEKMQ (reference sequence). CDR3 length equals 15 residues. The germline V and J ends were trimmed by 1 base and 6 bases, with 15 bases remaining between them. In DNA, the CDR3 is TGTGCCAGCAGCTTAGTTCCCGGCAGGGGACATGGCTACACCTTC. Residues: CASSLVPGRGHGYTF. Full variable domain (missing parts from reference TRBV13 and TRBJ1-2): AAGVIQSPRHLIKEKRETATLKCYPIPRHDTVYWYQQGPGQDPQFLISFYEKMQSDKGSIPDRFSAQQFSDYHSELNMSSLELGDSALYFCASSLVPGRGHGYTFGSGTRLTVV.

CDR3 sequence (DNA): TGTGCCACCACCAGTGGTACAGGGCGCCACAATGAGCAGTTCTTC. It translates to CATTSGTGRHNEQFF. J is TRBJ2-1 and V is TRBV24-1; D may be TRBD1 (6 bases). The CDR3 runs 15 residues. V was trimmed by 8 bases and J by 5 bases, leaving 18 bases between them. Per the germline V gene, CDR1 is KGHDR and CDR2 is SFDVKD.

The rearrangement joins TRBV5-4 to TRBJ1-6, with 10 bases identical to TRBD1. CDR3 length: 15 residues. J gave up 10 bases and V 0 bases, and 4 bases lay outside the gene matches. CDR1 SGHNT and CDR2 YYREEE come from the germline V gene (reference sequence). CDR3 residues: CASSLGGQGLSPLHF. The DNA for the CDR3 is TGTGCCAGCAGCTTGGGGGGACAGGGGCTATCACCCCTCCACTTT.

The chain's CDR3 is CASSKQGNGYTF. In DNA, the CDR3 is TGTGCCAGCAGTAAACAGGGGAACGGCTACACCTTC. The chain has TRBV6-6 and TRBJ1-2, with TRBD1 matching over 7 bases. V trimming: 5 bases; J trimming: 8 bases; junction bases outside the gene matches: 5. The CDR3 is 12 amino acids. The V gene's germline CDR1 is MNHNY and CDR2 SVGAGI (reference sequence).

The genes are TRBV7-2 and TRBJ1-2, with 7 bases matching TRBD1. The CDR3 sequence is 14 residues long. Germline CDR1 and CDR2: SGHTA and FQGNSA. J gave up 8 bases and V 5 bases, and 11 bases lay outside the gene matches. The DNA for the CDR3 is TGTGCCAGCAGCCCTCGGACAGGTTTGAAAGGCTACACCTTC. Translating gives CASSPRTGLKGYTF.

The genes are TRBV5-1 and TRBJ1-2; 7 bases agree with TRBD1. The CDR3 is 14 residues long. Unmatched junction bases numbered 3, after V lost 0 bases and J lost 4 bases. CDR1 and CDR2 (germline): SGHRS, YFSETQ. In DNA, the CDR3 is TGCGCCAGCAGCTTGGACAGGGGACTCTATGGCTACACCTTC. Protein product: CASSLDRGLYGYTF.

This chain uses TRBV2 with TRBJ1-6, with 8 bases fitting TRBD1. The germline V gene encodes CDR1 SNHLY and CDR2 FYNNEI. This CDR3 region has 15 residues. V shed 6 bases, J shed 9 bases, and the junction held 10 bases outside the gene matches. This CDR3 is CASRERTGYGSPLHF. The CDR3 DNA sequence: TGTGCCAGCAGGGAGAGGACAGGGTACGGTTCACCCCTCCACTTT.

V usage is TRBV19 and J usage is TRBJ2-1, with 8 nucleotides matching TRBD1. With V trimmed by 3 bases and J by 8 bases, 12 bases remained unmatched. The CDR3 is 16 residues long. Germline lookup yields CDR1 LNHDA and CDR2 SQIVND (reference sequence). The CDR3 sequence is CASSINVFDRGYEQFF. In DNA form, the CDR3 reads TGTGCCAGTAGTATTAATGTCTTTGACAGGGGCTATGAGCAGTTCTTC.

This chain joins TRBV4-3 and TRBJ2-7, with D perhaps matching TRBD2 (5 bases). CDR3 size: 14 residues. Per the germline V gene, CDR1 is LGHNA and CDR2 is YSLEER. With 4 bases removed from V and 5 bases from J, the gap between germline ends came to 15 bases. CDR3: CASSRMEAGHEQYF. The DNA of the CDR3 is TGCGCCAGCAGCCGGATGGAGGCGGGCCACGAGCAGTACTTC.

The chain uses TRBV5-4 and TRBJ2-3, with D hard to call. V was pared by 0 bases and J by 1 base, with 9 bases between. This CDR3 has 15 amino acids. CDR1 is SGHNT and CDR2 is YYREEE in the germline V gene (reference sequence). The CDR3 loop reads CASSLGARGTDTQYF. In DNA form, the CDR3 reads TGTGCCAGCAGCTTGGGTGCTCGGGGCACAGATACGCAGTATTTT.

J is TRBJ2-7 and V is TRBV7-2; 7 bases are shared with TRBD1. J lost 2 bases, V lost 2 bases, and 6 bases had no gene match. CDR1 is SGHTA, CDR2 FQGNSA, per germline. This CDR3 has 15 amino acids. The CDR3 reads CASSLPQTGTYEQYF. The CDR3 DNA follows: TGTGCCAGCAGCTTACCACAGACAGGGACCTACGAGCAGTACTTC.

The J gene is TRBJ1-2, the V gene TRBV7-6; 9 nucleotides line up with TRBD1. V lost 5 bases and J lost 4; bases outside the gene matches: 8. Germline loops: CDR1 SGHVS, CDR2 FNYEAQ. CDR3 size: 15 residues. This CDR3 reads CASSPGTGRVYGYTF. As DNA, the CDR3 is TGTGCCAGCAGCCCGGGGACAGGGCGAGTCTATGGCTACACCTTC. Drawing the rest from reference TRBV7-6 and TRBJ1-2, the complete variable domain is GAGVSQSPRYKVTKRGQDVALRCDPISGHVSLYWYRQALGQGPEFLTYFNYEAQQDKSGLPNDRFSAERPEGSISTLTIQRTEQRDSAMYRCASSPGTGRVYGYTFGSGTRLTVV.

The genes are TRBV6-2 or TRBV6-3 and TRBJ2-4; 8 positions agree with TRBD1. This CDR3 has 15 residues. V was clipped by 6 bases and J by 2 bases; unmatched bases: 6. The germline gives CDR1 MNHEY, CDR2 SVGEGT. The CDR3 loop is CASSLRQGTKNIQYF. The CDR3 coding sequence is TGTGCCAGCAGCCTCAGACAGGGGACCAAAAACATTCAGTACTTC.

This chain joins TRBV28 and TRBJ1-5, with D possibly matching TRBD1 (6 bases). Germline V CDR1 and CDR2: MDHEN, SYDVKM. V lost 4 bases and J 2 bases, leaving 15 bases between the germline ends. The CDR3 sequence is 16 residues long. DNA for the CDR3: TGTGCCAGCAGTTACCCTAGCCGGACAGGCAATCAGCCCCAGCATTTT. Amino acids: CASSYPSRTGNQPQHF.

The genes are TRBV28 and TRBJ1-1; 9 nucleotides agree with TRBD1. CDR3 length equals 15 residues. Trimming removed 6 bases from V and 8 bases from J; junction bases left unmatched: 13. Germline lookup yields CDR1 MDHEN and CDR2 SYDVKM. The CDR3 DNA sequence: TGTGCCAGCAGGGACTCCGGGACAGGGAGGACCGAAGCTTTCTTT. It is translated as CASRDSGTGRTEAFF.

The CDR3 reads CASSYLQVSGTEAFF. The DNA of the CDR3 is TGTGCCAGCAGTTACCTACAGGTCTCGGGCACTGAAGCTTTCTTT. The V gene is TRBV6-5, the J gene TRBJ1-1; D is possibly TRBD1 (5 bases). The V end lost 2 bases, the J end lost 4 bases, and 14 bases lay between the germline ends. The CDR3 is 15 amino acids. Germline-derived CDR1 and CDR2 are MNHEY and SVGAGI.

This clone has only a few counts. The gene calls are TRBV3-1 (or the pseudogene TRBV3-2) and TRBJ1-4; D remains ambiguous. V was clipped by 2 bases and J by 7 bases, with 8 bases between them. There are 13 residues in the CDR3. Germline CDR1 is LGHDT and CDR2 is YNNKEL (reference sequence). CDR3 loop: CASSQYLGEKLFF. CDR3 DNA: TGTGCCAGCAGCCAATACCTCGGTGAAAAACTGTTTTTT.

This chain joins TRBV6-2 or TRBV6-3 and TRBJ2-6, with unresolved D. CDR1 is MNHEY, CDR2 SVGEGT, per germline. This CDR3 spans 16 amino acids. V lost 2 bases and J lost 2, with 10 bases in between. As DNA, the CDR3 is TGTGCCAGCAGTTACAAGAGAGTTGCTGGGGCCAACGTCCTGACTTTC. Its translation: CASSYKRVAGANVLTF.